This T cell receptor (beta chain) was identified during a study of shared clonotypes between healthy human individuals. The study's findings and limits: Clonotype sharing among donors likely depends on sequencing depth.

With regard to this clone: Its antigen remains unknown.

Genomic DNA, for the unsorted samples, came from tens of millions of PBMCs. Each unsorted PBMC replicate got 300 ng genomic DNA, roughly 30,000 genomes. In the original workflow: Filtering of immunoSEQ junctional sequences could not match full-length read filtering. TCRdb's copy holds only in-frame clones and misses some; the assay was immunoSEQ multiplex PCR. Clonal size and the V and J genes are those of that table, whereas D and trimming came from the DNA. There are 450,000 to 500,000 clones in the sample; about 72% occur only once, and approximately 12% lies in the top ten. CDR3 length equals 16 residues. Germline V gene lookup returns CDR1 LNHDA and CDR2 SQIVND (reference sequence).

The receptor was isolated from a woman in her 40s in good health. Some clones in this sample may be carry-over from other donors' samples. V and J are TRBV19 and TRBJ2-5, with 11 bases fitting TRBD1. The end of the DNA fits TRBJ2-7 better, so the J call may be wrong. Sequencing input: PBMCs. The CDR3 is CASSISFGTGGYEQYF. CDR3 DNA: TGTGCCAGTAGTATATCTTTTGGGACAGGGGGTTACGAGCAGTACTTC.